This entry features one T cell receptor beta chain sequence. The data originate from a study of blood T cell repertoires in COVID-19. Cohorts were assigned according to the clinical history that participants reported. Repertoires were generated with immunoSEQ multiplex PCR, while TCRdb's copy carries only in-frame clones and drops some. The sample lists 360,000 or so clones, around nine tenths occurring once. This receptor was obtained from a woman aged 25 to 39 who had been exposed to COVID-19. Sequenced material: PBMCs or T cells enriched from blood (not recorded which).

The CDR3 nucleotides are TGTGCCACCAGCCGAGGCACTAGCGGCCTCCTGGGGGAGCAGTTCTTC. This sequence encodes CATSRGTSGLLGEQFF. J is TRBJ2-1 and V is TRBV15, with 8 nucleotides matching TRBD2. J lost 10 bases, V lost 5 bases, and 16 bases had no gene match. This CDR3 is 16 amino acids long. Germline CDR1 reads LNHNV; CDR2 reads YYDKDF (reference sequence).